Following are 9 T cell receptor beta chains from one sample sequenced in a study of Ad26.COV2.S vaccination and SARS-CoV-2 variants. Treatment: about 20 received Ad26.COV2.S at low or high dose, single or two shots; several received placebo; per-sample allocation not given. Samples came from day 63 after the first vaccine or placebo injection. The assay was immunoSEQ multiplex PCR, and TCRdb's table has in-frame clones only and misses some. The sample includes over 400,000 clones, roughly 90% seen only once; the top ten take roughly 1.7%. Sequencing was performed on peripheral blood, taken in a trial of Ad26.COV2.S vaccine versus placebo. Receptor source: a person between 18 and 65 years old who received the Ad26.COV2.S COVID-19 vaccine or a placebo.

The CDR3 sequence is CASSLDNSPSYEQYF. CDR3 coding DNA: TGCGCCAGCAGCTTGGATAATTCCCCTTCCTACGAGCAGTACTTC. The chain links TRBV5-1 to TRBJ2-7; D remains unclear. Trimming pared 0 bases from V and 1 base from J, leaving 11 bases between. The CDR3 runs to 15 residues. CDR1 is SGHRS, CDR2 YFSETQ, per germline.

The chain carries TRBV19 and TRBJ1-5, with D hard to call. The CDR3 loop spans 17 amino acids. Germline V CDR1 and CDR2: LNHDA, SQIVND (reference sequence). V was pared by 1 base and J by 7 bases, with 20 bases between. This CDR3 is CASSIGIPGGWGQPQHF. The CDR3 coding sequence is TGTGCCAGTAGTATAGGGATTCCAGGCGGGTGGGGACAGCCCCAGCATTTT. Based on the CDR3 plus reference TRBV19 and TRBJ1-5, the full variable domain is DGGITQSPKYLFRKEGQNVTLSCEQNLNHDAMYWYRQDPGQGLRLIYYSQIVNDFQKGDIAEGYSVSREKKESFPLTVTSAQKNPTAFYLCASSIGIPGGWGQPQHFGDGTRLSIL.

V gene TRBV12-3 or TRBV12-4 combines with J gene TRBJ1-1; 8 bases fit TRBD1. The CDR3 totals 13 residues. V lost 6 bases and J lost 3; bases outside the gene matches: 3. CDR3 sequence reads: CASRPDRDTEAFF. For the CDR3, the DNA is TGTGCCAGCAGACCGGACAGGGACACTGAAGCTTTCTTT.

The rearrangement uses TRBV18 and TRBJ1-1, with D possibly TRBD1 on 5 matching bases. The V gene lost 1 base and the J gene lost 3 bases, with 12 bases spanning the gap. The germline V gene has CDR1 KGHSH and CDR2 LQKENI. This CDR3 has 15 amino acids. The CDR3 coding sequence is TGTGCCAGCTCACCACTGAGGGGTGCGGACACTGAAGCTTTCTTT. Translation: CASSPLRGADTEAFF.

CDR3 coding DNA: TGTGCCAGCAGTGAAGTTGGGAGAACTAATGAAAAACTGTTTTTT. Amino acids: CASSEVGRTNEKLFF. V gene TRBV6-1 combines with J gene TRBJ1-4; unclear D gene. The CDR3 extends over 15 amino acids. CDR1 is MNHNS, CDR2 SASEGT, per germline. V lost 1 base and J 1 base, leaving 7 bases between the germline ends.

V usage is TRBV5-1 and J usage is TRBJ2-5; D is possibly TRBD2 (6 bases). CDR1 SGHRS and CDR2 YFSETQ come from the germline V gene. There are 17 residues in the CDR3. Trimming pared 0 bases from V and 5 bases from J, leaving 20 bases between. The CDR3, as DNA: TGCGCCAGCAGCTTGGCAGTCGGCGGGGCGGCGTCGGAGACCCAGTACTTC. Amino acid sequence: CASSLAVGGAASETQYF.

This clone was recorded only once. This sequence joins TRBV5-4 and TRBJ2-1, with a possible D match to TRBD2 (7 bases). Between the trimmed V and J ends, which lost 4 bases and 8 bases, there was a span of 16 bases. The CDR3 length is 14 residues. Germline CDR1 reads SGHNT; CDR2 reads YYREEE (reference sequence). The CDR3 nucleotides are TGTGCCAGCAGCCCTGGGGGGGGCCGGGATGAGCAGTTCTTC. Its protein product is CASSPGGGRDEQFF.

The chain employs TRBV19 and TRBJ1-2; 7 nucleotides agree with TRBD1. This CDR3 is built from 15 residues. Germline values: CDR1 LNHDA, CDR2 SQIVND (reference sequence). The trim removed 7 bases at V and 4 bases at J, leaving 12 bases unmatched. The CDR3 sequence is CASTRQGSESYGYTF. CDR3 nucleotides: TGTGCCAGTACCCGACAGGGCTCAGAGAGCTATGGCTACACCTTC.

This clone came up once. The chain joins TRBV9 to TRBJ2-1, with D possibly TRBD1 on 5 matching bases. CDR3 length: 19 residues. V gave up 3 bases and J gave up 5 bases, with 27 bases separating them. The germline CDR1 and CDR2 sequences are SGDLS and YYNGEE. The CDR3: CASSGRDFIKGMGHNEQFF. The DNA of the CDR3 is TGTGCCAGCAGCGGACGAGATTTTATTAAGGGTATGGGGCACAATGAGCAGTTCTTC.